The sequence of this T cell receptor (beta chain) was determined in a study of blood T cell repertoires in COVID-19 (dated by TCRdb to about 2020). Regarding the complete study: Samples from collaborators originated in the United States, Italy and Spain and spanned both the acute and convalescent phases of COVID-19. A freely available public database, intended as a resource for researchers studying the immune response to SARS-CoV-2, is where the repertoires were released. Samples came from the ongoing ImmuneRACE study (first 160 participants) plus 1,254 subjects from 6 global collaborators. The prospective study material was composed of cDNA or gDNA derived from T cells, B-cell-depleted T cells, or PBMCs. Subjects who had been exposed to COVID-19, were actively infected with it, or had recovered from it provided the deeply sampled blood TCRbeta repertoires that made up the dataset. The sample metadata nearly always contained a de-identified subject ID, COVID-19 status, age in years and sex. Where available, HLA class I and class II types were obtained from metadata supplied by the sample provider rather than from assay-based typing. Results and caveats for the whole study, not just this receptor: The amount of clinical and demographic metadata varied by source and participant and was provided uncurated.

The immunoSEQ Assay, a bias-controlled multiplex PCR, was used to amplify TCRbeta CDR3 regions from genomic DNA. The study's own analysis went as follows. Nucleated cell counts per sample were estimated from amplification of reference gene primers within the assay. Sequence reads were collapsed and filtered to measure the absolute abundance of every unique TCRbeta CDR3 rearrangement. Productive Simpson clonality was computed per sample as the square root of Simpson's diversity index over productive rearrangements. What TCRdb holds here is the immuneACCESS table cut down to in-frame rearrangements. Part of the clones is not present; checked against another copy, under half of the missing clones reflect an unresolved V gene, and the others are unexplained. The V and J calls and the clone size are those of that table, but D and trimming were determined from the DNA. Here the sample has 150,000 or so clones; about 80% occur a single time. The ten most abundant clones make up approximately 8.4% of the sample.

Details on this clone: No antigen is known for it. No per-base quality is available; no much larger clone lies one base away.

The cysteine opens and the phenylalanine closes a CDR3 of 12 amino acids. Just CDR3 DNA is preserved here, 36 bases in frame from base 1. The CDR1 and CDR2 encoded by the germline V gene (reference sequence) are SGHNT and YYREEE. V lost 5 bases and J lost 0 bases; the stretch between them is 5 bases long. In the prospective study, participants were 18 to 89 years old, resided in approximately 22 geographic areas of the United States, and were enrolled through a virtual design. In the prospective study, participants were assigned to cohorts based on the clinical history participants reported in a screening survey and a study questionnaire. Recovered participants in ImmuneRACE Cohort 3 were defined by two consecutive negative NP/OP PCR tests, clearance by a healthcare professional, or resolution of symptoms. Mobile phlebotomists in the prospective study collected whole blood, serum and a nasopharyngeal or oropharyngeal swab from every participant. Over a roughly 2-month period, participants in the prospective study had the option of providing additional blood draws and questionnaires. Blood samples from the prospective study were shipped frozen or at room temperature prior to DNA extraction.

The receptor's source is a man aged 50 or older who had recovered from COVID-19. The sample taken for sequencing was PBMCs or T cells enriched from blood (not recorded which). The chain employs TRBV5-4 and TRBJ1-1; a tentative D call is TRBD1 (5 bases match). The sequenced DNA: TGTGCCAGCAGGACAGTGAACACTGAAGCTTTCTTT. It translates as CASRTVNTEAFF.